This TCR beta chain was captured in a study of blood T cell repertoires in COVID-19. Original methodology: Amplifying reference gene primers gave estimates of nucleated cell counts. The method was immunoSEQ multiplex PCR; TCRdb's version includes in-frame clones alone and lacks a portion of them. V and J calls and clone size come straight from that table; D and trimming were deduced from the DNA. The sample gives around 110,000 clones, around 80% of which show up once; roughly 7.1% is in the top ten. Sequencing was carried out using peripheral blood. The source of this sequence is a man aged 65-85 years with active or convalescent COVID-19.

For the CDR3, the DNA is TGTGCCAGCAGTGAAGCTGCAGGCTCCTATGGCTACACCTTC. Amino acids: CASSEAAGSYGYTF. This sequence joins TRBV6-1 and TRBJ1-2; unclear D gene. V was clipped by 0 bases and J by 4 bases, with 9 bases between them. CDR1 and CDR2 (germline): MNHNS, SASEGT. The CDR3 is 14 amino acids.